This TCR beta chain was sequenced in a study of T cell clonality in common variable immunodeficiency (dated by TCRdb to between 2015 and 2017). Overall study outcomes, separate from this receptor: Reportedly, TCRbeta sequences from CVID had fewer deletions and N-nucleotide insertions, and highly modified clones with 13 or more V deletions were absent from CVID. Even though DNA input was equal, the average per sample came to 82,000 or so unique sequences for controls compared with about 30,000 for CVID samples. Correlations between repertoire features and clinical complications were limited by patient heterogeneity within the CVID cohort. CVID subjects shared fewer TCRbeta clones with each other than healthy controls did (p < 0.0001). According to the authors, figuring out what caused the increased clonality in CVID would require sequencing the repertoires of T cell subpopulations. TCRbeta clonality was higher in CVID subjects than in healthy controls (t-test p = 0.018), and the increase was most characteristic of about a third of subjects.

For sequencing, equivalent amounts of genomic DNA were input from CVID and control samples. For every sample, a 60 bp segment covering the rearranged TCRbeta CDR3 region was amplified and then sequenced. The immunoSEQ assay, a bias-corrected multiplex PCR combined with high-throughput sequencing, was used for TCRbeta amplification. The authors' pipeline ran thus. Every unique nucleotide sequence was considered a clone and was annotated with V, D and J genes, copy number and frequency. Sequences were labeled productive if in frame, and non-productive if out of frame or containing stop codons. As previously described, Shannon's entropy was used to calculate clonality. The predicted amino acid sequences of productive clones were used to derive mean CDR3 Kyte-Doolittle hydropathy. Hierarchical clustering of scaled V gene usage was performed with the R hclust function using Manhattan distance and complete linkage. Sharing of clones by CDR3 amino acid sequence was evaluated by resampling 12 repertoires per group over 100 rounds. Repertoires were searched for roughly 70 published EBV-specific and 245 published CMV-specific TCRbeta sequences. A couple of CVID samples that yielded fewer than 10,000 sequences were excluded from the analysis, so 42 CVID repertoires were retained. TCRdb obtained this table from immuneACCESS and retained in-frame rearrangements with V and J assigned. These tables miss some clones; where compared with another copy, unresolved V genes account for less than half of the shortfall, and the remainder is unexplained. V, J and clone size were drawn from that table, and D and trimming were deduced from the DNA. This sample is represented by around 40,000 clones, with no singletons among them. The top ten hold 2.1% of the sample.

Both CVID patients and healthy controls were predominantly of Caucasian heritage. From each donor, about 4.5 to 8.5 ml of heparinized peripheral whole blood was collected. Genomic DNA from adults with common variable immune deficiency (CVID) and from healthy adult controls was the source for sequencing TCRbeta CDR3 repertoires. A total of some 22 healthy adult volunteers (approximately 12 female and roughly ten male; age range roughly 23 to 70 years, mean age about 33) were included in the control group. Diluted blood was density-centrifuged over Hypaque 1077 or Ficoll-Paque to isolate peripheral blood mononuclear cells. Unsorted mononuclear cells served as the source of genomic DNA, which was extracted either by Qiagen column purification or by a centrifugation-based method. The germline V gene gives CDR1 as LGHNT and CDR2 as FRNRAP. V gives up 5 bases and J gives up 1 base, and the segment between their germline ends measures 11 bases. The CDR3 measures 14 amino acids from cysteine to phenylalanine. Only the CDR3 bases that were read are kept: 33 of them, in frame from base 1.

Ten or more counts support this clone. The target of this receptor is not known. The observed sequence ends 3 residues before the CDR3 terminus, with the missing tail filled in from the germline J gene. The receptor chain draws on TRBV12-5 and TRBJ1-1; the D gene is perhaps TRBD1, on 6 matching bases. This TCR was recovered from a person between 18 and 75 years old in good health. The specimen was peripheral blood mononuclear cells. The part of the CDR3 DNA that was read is TGTGCTAGTGGTCCCCCGACAGGGAACACTGAA. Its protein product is CASGPPTGNTE. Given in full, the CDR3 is CASGPPTGNTEAFF.